A selection of T cell receptor beta chains follows, all from one sample in a study of early T cells in non-severe SARS-CoV-2 infection. TCRdb called the 5' RACE reads again in MiXCR, with one record for every CDR3 protein. The table includes about 60,000 distinct CDR3 sequences, around 10% detected once. What was sequenced was whole blood. All receptors come from an adult who was a healthcare worker with PCR-confirmed SARS-CoV-2 infection or an uninfected control (not recorded which). Each CDR3 is given with its conserved first and last residue. D genes are given only for firm matches. Size is omitted from some rows. Given values are once, few, many or a class for expanded clones.

abundance: NA
v_gene: TRBV7-9
j_gene: TRBJ2-7
d_gene: NA
CDR3nt: TGTGCCAGCAGCTTAGGCTGGGAGTTAGGGTCCTACGAGCAGTACTTC
CDR3aa: CASSLGWELGSYEQYF

abundance: few
v_gene: TRBV20-1
j_gene: TRBJ1-1
d_gene: TRBD1
CDR3nt: TGCAGTGCTAGACAGGGGGCCCCGAACACTGAAGCTTTCTTT
CDR3aa: CSARQGAPNTEAFF

abundance: NA
v_gene: TRBV27
j_gene: TRBJ1-6
d_gene: TRBD1
CDR3nt: TGTGCCAGCACGGAGGACAGGGGGTTCGGATCACCCCTCCACTTT
CDR3aa: CASTEDRGFGSPLHF

abundance: many
v_gene: TRBV6-1
j_gene: TRBJ1-5
d_gene: NA
CDR3nt: TGTGCCAGCAGTGACAGGGACCGTCAGCCCCAGCATTTT
CDR3aa: CASSDRDRQPQHF

abundance: few
v_gene: TRBV6-2/TRBV6-3
j_gene: TRBJ2-1
d_gene: TRBD2
CDR3nt: TGTGCCAGCAGCCGCAGACTAGCGGGCGAGCAGTTCTTC
CDR3aa: CASSRRLAGEQFF

abundance: many
v_gene: TRBV19
j_gene: TRBJ2-5
d_gene: NA
CDR3nt: TGTGCCAGTAGTATAGGGCTAAAGGAGACCCAGTACTTC
CDR3aa: CASSIGLKETQYF

abundance: many
v_gene: TRBV6-5
j_gene: TRBJ2-5
d_gene: NA
CDR3nt: TGTGCCAGCAGTTATCAGGGCTCGGAGACCCAGTACTTC
CDR3aa: CASSYQGSETQYF

abundance: many
v_gene: TRBV18
j_gene: TRBJ2-5
d_gene: NA
CDR3nt: TGTGCCAGCTCCCAGACAGAGACTCCAAGATGGACCCAGTACTTC
CDR3aa: CASSQTETPRWTQYF

abundance: NA
v_gene: TRBV11-1
j_gene: TRBJ2-3
d_gene: TRBD2
CDR3nt: TGTGCCAGCAGCCCCGGCCTAGCGGGACCGACAGATACGCAGTATTTT
CDR3aa: CASSPGLAGPTDTQYF

abundance: few
v_gene: TRBV14
j_gene: TRBJ2-1
d_gene: TRBD2
CDR3nt: TGTGCCAGCAGCCAGAAAGGGCGGACTAGAAATGAGCAGTTCTTC
CDR3aa: CASSQKGRTRNEQFF

abundance: many
v_gene: TRBV6-2/TRBV6-3
j_gene: TRBJ2-7
d_gene: NA
CDR3nt: TGTGCCAGCAGCCAGGGACTGGAGGAGTACTTC
CDR3aa: CASSQGLEEYF

abundance: few
v_gene: TRBV6-5
j_gene: TRBJ1-6
d_gene: NA
CDR3nt: TGTGCCAGCAGTTACTCGACTTGGGGGGCTGTTAATTCACCCCTCCACTTT
CDR3aa: CASSYSTWGAVNSPLHF

abundance: many
v_gene: TRBV10-2
j_gene: TRBJ2-7
d_gene: TRBD2
CDR3nt: TGCGCCAGCAGTGGGTATGCTAGCGGGAGACCCTACGAGCAGTACTTC
CDR3aa: CASSGYASGRPYEQYF

abundance: NA
v_gene: TRBV6-6
j_gene: TRBJ1-6
d_gene: NA
CDR3nt: TGTGCCAGCAGACGCGAAATGACATACTCTAATTCACCCCTCCACTTT
CDR3aa: CASRREMTYSNSPLHF

abundance: few
v_gene: TRBV12-3/TRBV12-4
j_gene: TRBJ1-5
d_gene: NA
CDR3nt: TGTGCCAGCAGCTCGATCCTCGGGGGGGCCCATCAGCCCCAGCATTTT
CDR3aa: CASSSILGGAHQPQHF

abundance: many
v_gene: TRBV4-3
j_gene: TRBJ1-4
d_gene: NA
CDR3nt: TGCGCCAGCAGCCCCAATGCTTTTGCCAATGAAAAACTGTTTTTT
CDR3aa: CASSPNAFANEKLFF